This is a list of T cell receptor beta chains from one sample in a study of T cell repertoires in cytomegalovirus infection. Each CDR3 protein gets one entry after TCRdb re-called the reads with MiXCR. In the table there are 600,000 to 800,000 distinct CDR3 sequences, 20% to 25% of which are singletons. The specimen was CD8+ T cells from PBMCs. The receptors derive from a human donor in good health (CMV status not recorded). Some clones in this sample may be carry-over from other donors' samples. CDR3s include the opening cysteine and the closing phenylalanine or tryptophan. Fields, in order: clone size, J gene, V gene, D gene, CDR3 DNA, CDR3 protein. A D gene is named only where the DNA matches it firmly. Size tells how often a clone was seen (once, few, many) or the class of an expanded clone, and some rows leave it out.

>-|TRBJ2-1|TRBV9|TRBD2
TGTGCCAGCAGCGGAGCCCTCAGGGCGGGGGGGCCGAATGAGCAGTTCTTC
CASSGALRAGGPNEQFF
>-|TRBJ2-4|TRBV20-1|TRBD1
TGCAGTGCTGATCCGGGACAGAGAAGGGACATTCAGTACTTC
CSADPGQRRDIQYF
>few|TRBJ2-7|TRBV6-5|TRBD2
TGTGCCAGCAGTGCCCATAGGTCCCTAGCGGGGGGAGACGAGCAGTACTTC
CASSAHRSLAGGDEQYF
>few|TRBJ1-4|TRBV20-1|-
TGCAGTGCCCGAACCCTCAGTGACCTCCTCCAAAATGAAAAACTGTTTTTT
CSARTLSDLLQNEKLFF
>-|TRBJ1-2|TRBV6-5|-
TGTGCCAGCAGTTACTCTGGACAGTACTTATATGGCTACACCTTC
CASSYSGQYLYGYTF
>-|TRBJ2-1|TRBV7-3|-
TGTGCCAGCAGCTTAACATGGGGACGTGAGCAGTTCTTC
CASSLTWGREQFF
>few|TRBJ1-4|TRBV29-1|-
TGCAGCGTTGAAGATCTGGGTGAAAAACTGTTTTTT
CSVEDLGEKLFF
>-|TRBJ2-7|TRBV27|-
TGTGCCAGCAGTTTACAGGGCGGTAAATACGAGCAGTACTTC
CASSLQGGKYEQYF
>-|TRBJ2-3|TRBV5-1|-
TGCGCCAGCAGCTTCGCCCCCCTAGCCATCACAGATACGCAGTATTTT
CASSFAPLAITDTQYF
>-|TRBJ1-1|TRBV27|-
TGTGCCAGCAGTATTCAGGTGGGAACTGAAGCTTTCTTT
CASSIQVGTEAFF
>few|TRBJ2-7|TRBV20-1|TRBD1
TGCAGTGCTAGGGATCGGACAGGGCCTTCCTACGAGCAGTACTTC
CSARDRTGPSYEQYF
>-|TRBJ1-5|TRBV20-1|-
TGCAGCCCCTTCCGGGGCGGTAGGTTTATGGGCAATCAGCCCCAGCATTTT
CSPFRGGRFMGNQPQHF
>many|TRBJ2-5|TRBV7-6|TRBD2
TGTGCCAGCAGCCACATACTAGCGGGGGGCGATGAAGAGACCCAGTACTTC
CASSHILAGGDEETQYF
>few|TRBJ1-4|TRBV10-3|TRBD1
TGTGCCATCAGAGCGGGACAGGGGGCGAATGAAAAACTGTTTTTT
CAIRAGQGANEKLFF
>many|TRBJ1-2|TRBV6-2/TRBV6-3|-
TGTGCCAGCAGTAAACTCAGCGGGGCCGGCTATGGCTACACCTTC
CASSKLSGAGYGYTF
>-|TRBJ2-5|TRBV2|-
TGTGCCAGCAGTGTGGCGGGGGGGACAGGGGAGACCCAGTACTTC
CASSVAGGTGETQYF
>many|TRBJ2-1|TRBV7-2|TRBD1
TGTGCCAGCAGCTTCACAGGGGCCTACAATGAGCAGTTCTTC
CASSFTGAYNEQFF
>-|TRBJ1-1|TRBV15|-
TGTGCCACCAGCAGAATTCCGGGACGCGCTAACACTGAAGCTTTCTTT
CATSRIPGRANTEAFF
>-|TRBJ1-1|TRBV29-1|-
TGCAGCGGAAGTGGAGGGTTGAACACTGAAGCTTTCTTT
CSGSGGLNTEAFF
>-|TRBJ2-1|TRBV7-9|TRBD2
TGTGCCAGCAGCTTATATCCCGGGGGGTTCTACAATGAGCAGTTCTTC
CASSLYPGGFYNEQFF
>many|TRBJ1-2|TRBV4-3|-
TGCGCCAGCAGCCAAGATGGGGGAAGCCGCGGCTACACCTTC
CASSQDGGSRGYTF
>few|TRBJ2-3|TRBV6-1|TRBD2
TGTGCCAGCACAACCGGCGGACTAGCGGGGGGGCTCGGGGATACGCAGTATTTT
CASTTGGLAGGLGDTQYF